This T cell receptor (beta chain) was recovered during a study of shared clonotypes between healthy human individuals. The CDR3 loop spans 16 amino acids. Trimming at V came to 5 bases and at J to 4 bases, leaving 10 bases not matched to a gene. Germline assignment: CDR1 SEHNR and CDR2 FQNEAQ (reference sequence). Here immunoSEQ multiplex PCR was the method, and the copy in TCRdb shows in-frame clones only, minus some. This table holds millions of clones, more than 85% found once. The rearrangement uses TRBV7-9 and TRBJ2-3; TRBD1 matches 9 bases. This receptor was obtained from a man younger than 35 in good health. Some clones in this sample may be carry-over from other donors' samples. Sequencing used naive CD4+ T cells from PBMCs. The subset here: CD45RA+ positively selected. The CDR3 region has the DNA TGTGCCAGCAGCCCACAGGGGGCATTGAGAGCAGATACGCAGTATTTT. Its translation is CASSPQGALRADTQYF.